The table lists the clone carrying this TCR beta chain with a few counts. The sample originates from a study of blood T cell repertoires in COVID-19. Study as a whole: PBMCs, B-cell-depleted T cells, or T cells were the source of the cDNA or gDNA that made up the material.

CDR1 is LNHDA and CDR2 is SQIVND in the germline V gene (reference sequence). The CDR3 totals 16 residues. The J segment lost 7 bases and the V segment lost 5 bases, leaving 11 bases of the junction unmatched. Only in-frame clones appear in the TCRdb table, and some are missing; sequencing was by immunoSEQ multiplex PCR. This repertoire shows some 320,000 clones, about 90% found once; its top ten account for over 4%. The source material was PBMCs or T cells enriched from blood (not recorded which). V is TRBV19 and J is TRBJ2-2, with 9 positions matching TRBD1. This TCR came from a woman aged 25 to 45 who had recovered from COVID-19. The CDR3 region has the DNA TGTGCCAGTAGTTTTTCCCGGGACAGGGCACTCGGGGAGCTGTTTTTT. Its translation is CASSFSRDRALGELFF.